The 12 T cell receptor beta chains reported below all come from one sample, sequenced in a study of T cells in Graves' hyperthyroidism and ophthalmopathy. Researchers took RNA transcripts and amplified the TCR beta CDR3 regions from them. The HTBI set primed first-round TCR CDR3 RT-PCR. TCRdb reanalysed the multiplex PCR reads using MiXCR and keeps one entry per CDR3 protein. This sample yields hundreds of thousands of distinct CDR3 sequences, of which just under 15% are seen a single time; approximately 29% belongs to the top ten. Sequences were obtained from blood. Receptors originate from a young woman with Graves' hyperthyroidism.

V and J are TRBV2 and TRBJ2-7; no definite D call. The CDR3 has 12 residues. Deletions cut 6 bases from V and 4 bases from J, with 10 bases between. Germline V lookup: CDR1 SNHLY, CDR2 FYNNEI. CDR3 region: CASRDDNYEQYF. The CDR3 nucleotides are TGTGCCAGCAGAGATGACAATTACGAGCAGTACTTC.

This clonotype was observed many times. V usage is TRBV6-1 and J usage is TRBJ2-7; 7 nucleotides match TRBD1. With 11 bases clipped from V and 4 bases from J, the junction kept 11 bases outside the gene matches. Germline CDR1 MNHNS, CDR2 SASEGT. The CDR3 spans 13 residues. CDR3 bases: TGTGCCGCCTCTCGGACAGGAGGTTACGAGCAGTACTTC. Protein: CAASRTGGYEQYF.

This clonotype was observed a handful of times. The J gene is TRBJ2-7, the V gene TRBV4-1; no clear D gene. CDR1 and CDR2 from the germline V gene are MGHRA and YSYEKL. V was shortened by 0 bases and J by 1 base, with 7 bases between the two germline ends. The CDR3 is 14 residues long. CDR3 coding DNA: TGCGCCAGCAGCCAAGAGGTCCGATCCTACGAGCAGTACTTC. Its protein is CASSQEVRSYEQYF.

This clonotype was seen ten or more times. The V gene is TRBV29-1, the J gene TRBJ2-5; 14 bases agree with TRBD2. The CDR3 loop spans 15 amino acids. Per the germline V gene, CDR1 is SQVTM and CDR2 is ANQGSEA. V lost 2 bases and J lost 4; bases outside the gene matches: 3. CDR3 sequence reads: CSVEPTSGRGETQYF. CDR3 DNA sequence: TGCAGCGTTGAACCGACTAGCGGGAGGGGAGAGACCCAGTACTTC.

This clonotype was counted between two and nine times. The genes are TRBV30 and TRBJ1-4; no reliable D call. V was shortened by 3 bases and J by 3 bases, with 14 bases between the two germline ends. CDR1 is GTSNPN, CDR2 SVGIG, per germline (reference sequence). CDR3 length equals 15 residues. CDR3 in amino acids: CAWSRPGLANEKLFF. Written as DNA, the CDR3 is TGTGCCTGGAGCCGCCCGGGGTTGGCTAATGAAAAACTGTTTTTT.

This clonotype occurred many times. The chain combines TRBV3-1 with TRBJ2-3; D is ambiguous. This CDR3 is built from 16 residues. The ends were cut back, 5 bases at V and 4 bases at J, with 19 bases in the middle. Looked up from germline, CDR1 is LGHDT and CDR2 is YNNKEL (reference sequence). CDR3 nucleotide sequence: TGTGCCAGCAGCTTCGACCCGTTCGGTGTAGCAGATACGCAGTATTTT. Translating gives CASSFDPFGVADTQYF.

V and J are TRBV25-1 and TRBJ2-1; 7 bases agree with TRBD2. Germline CDR1 reads MGHDK; CDR2 reads SYGVNS. The ends lost 7 bases at V and 10 bases at J; junction bases unmatched: 10. This CDR3 has 13 residues. CDR3 nucleotide sequence: TGTGCCAGCACCCGGGAGGAGACCCGGGAGCAGTTCTTC. Encoded protein: CASTREETREQFF. Filled out from reference TRBV25-1 and TRBJ2-1, the complete variable domain reads EADIYQTPRYLVIGTGKKITLECSQTMGHDKMYWYQQDPGMELHLIHYSYGVNSTEKGDLSSESTVSRIRTEHFPLTLESARPSHTSQYLCASTREETREQFFGPGTRLTVL.

The sample holds a few counts of this clonotype. The chain is built from TRBV7-3 and TRBJ2-3; D is unresolved. Trimming took 2 bases from V and 4 from J, leaving 10 bases between them. This CDR3 comprises 14 residues. CDR1 is SGHTA, CDR2 FQGTGA, per germline. The CDR3 bases are TGTGCCAGCAGCTTAGCCGGTCGGGCAGATACGCAGTATTTT. It encodes CASSLAGRADTQYF.

This clonotype was seen ten or more times. Here the CDR3 DNA reads TGCAGTGCTAGGACCCCGGGACAGGGAGACTACAATGAGCAGTTCTTC. It yields the protein CSARTPGQGDYNEQFF. The chain joins TRBV20-1 to TRBJ2-1, with 9 bases matching TRBD1. The CDR3 extends over 16 amino acids. V dropped 3 bases and J dropped 3; count of bases not matched to a gene: 9. Per germline, CDR1 DFQATT and CDR2 SNEGSKA (reference sequence).

The CDR3 DNA reads TGTGCCTGGAGTCGAAGGGGGCGGTACGAGCAGTACTTC. Translation gives CAWSRRGRYEQYF. The rearrangement joins TRBV30 to TRBJ2-7; 7 nucleotides line up with TRBD1. CDR1 and CDR2 from the germline V gene are GTSNPN and SVGIG (reference sequence). This CDR3 is built from 13 residues. V dropped 2 bases and J dropped 4; count of bases not matched to a gene: 5.

This clonotype was found a few times. The gene calls are TRBV5-1 and TRBJ1-6; no clear D gene. V shed 0 bases and J shed 7 bases, with 8 bases lying between them. The CDR3 runs 14 residues. Germline CDR1 is SGHRS and CDR2 is YFSETQ. CDR3 nucleotides: TGCGCCAGCAGCTTGGATTACCAGAATTCACCCCTCCACTTT. As protein: CASSLDYQNSPLHF.

This clonotype was detected many times. The chain combines TRBV10-2 with TRBJ1-6, with D possibly being TRBD1 (6 bases). The CDR3 covers 18 residues. Trimming shortened V by 2 bases and J by 2 bases, and 16 bases separated the two germline ends. Per germline, CDR1 WSHSY and CDR2 SAAADI. The CDR3 loop is CASSEEMGARTYNSPLHF. CDR3 DNA: TGCGCCAGCAGTGAGGAGATGGGGGCGAGGACCTATAATTCACCCCTCCACTTT.